This T cell receptor (beta chain) is from a study of patients and donors after allogeneic stem cell transplantation. The CDR3 has 15 amino acids. Germline V lookup: CDR1 LGHNA, CDR2 YNFKEQ. V lost 3 bases to trimming and J lost 6 bases, with 18 bases between them. One entry per CDR3 protein results from TCRdb running MiXCR on the RT-PCR reads. The data show 150,000 to 200,000 distinct CDR3 sequences, about 32% seen once. The sequence was collected from a human donor who was either an allogeneic HSCT recipient or a stem cell or donor lymphocyte infusion donor (not recorded which). It is not recorded whose cells these are; they may come from a transplant donor. The V call is TRBV4-2, the J call TRBJ2-7, with D tentatively TRBD2 (5 bases). The source material was blood, either unsorted or a sorted T cell fraction (not recorded which). The CDR3 coding sequence is TGTGCCAGCAGCCAGTATGTGGACTCAGGCCTCGAGCAGTACTTC. As protein: CASSQYVDSGLEQYF.